This T cell receptor beta chain was sequenced during a study of CD8 T cells in ankylosing spondylitis. Regarding the study as a whole: A motif in TCR beta, a set of about 8 highly homologous variants, appeared characteristic of ankylosing spondylitis blood. In peripheral blood, disease-linked CD8+ clones occurred at relatively low frequencies.

Trimming took 4 bases from V and 6 from J; bases not matched to a gene: 5. Germline values: CDR1 DFQATT, CDR2 SNEGSKA (reference sequence). The CDR3 runs to 14 residues. TCR beta libraries were made by quantitative 5'-RACE with molecular barcodes. A single record per CDR3 protein comes from TCRdb applying MiXCR to the 5' RACE reads. The sample holds 400,000 to 450,000 distinct CDR3 sequences, approximately 17% seen once. Concerning this clonotype: Its antigen is still unknown.

The TCR originated in a male donor with ankylosing spondylitis. V is TRBV20-1 and J is TRBJ2-2; 10 nucleotides align to TRBD2. The source material was blood, either unsorted or a sorted T cell fraction (not recorded which). The CDR3 bases are TGCAGTGCTAAACCTAGCGGGGGCCCCGGGGAGCTGTTTTTT. Protein: CSAKPSGGPGELFF.